This T cell receptor beta chain was captured in a study of a mutant IDH1 vaccine in newly diagnosed glioma. Across the study: Vaccines began 4-6 weeks after radiotherapy alone, or with temozolomide cycles.

Data came from immunoSEQ multiplex PCR; TCRdb stores just in-frame clones and leaves some out. The table includes tens of thousands of clones, roughly 82% detected once. In the case of this clone: Its antigen is undetermined.

Indicated time point: week 5, during vaccination. Vaccine doses each comprised 300 ug of mutant IDH1 20-mer peptide, with topical imiquimod. The study enrolled donors with new WHO grade 3 or 4 IDH1-mutant, ATRX-lost astrocytomas. CDR3 size: 19 residues. V was cut by 3 bases and J by 0 bases, with 18 bases left in between. Germline assignment: CDR1 SEHNR and CDR2 FQNEAQ (reference sequence). The chain couples TRBV7-9 to TRBJ2-6; possibly TRBD1 or TRBD2 for D (5 bases each). The sequence came from a young woman with glioma. Some clones in this sample may be carry-over from other donors' samples. Sequences were derived from PBMCs, sampled from a glioma patient whose treatment included an IDH1 peptide vaccine. The CDR3 region is CASSLDRDPRTSGANVLTF. The CDR3 DNA reads TGTGCCAGCAGCTTGGACCGGGACCCAAGGACCTCTGGGGCCAACGTCCTGACTTTC.